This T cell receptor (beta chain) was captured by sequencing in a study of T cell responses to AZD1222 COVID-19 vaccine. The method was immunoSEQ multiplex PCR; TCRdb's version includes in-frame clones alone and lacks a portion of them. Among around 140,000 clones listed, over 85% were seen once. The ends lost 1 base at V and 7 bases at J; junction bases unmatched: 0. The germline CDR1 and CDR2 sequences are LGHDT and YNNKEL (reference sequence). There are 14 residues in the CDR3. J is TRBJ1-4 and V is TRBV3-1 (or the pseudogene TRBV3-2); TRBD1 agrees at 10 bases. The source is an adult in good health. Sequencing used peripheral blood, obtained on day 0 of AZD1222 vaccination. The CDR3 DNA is TGTGCCAGCAGCCAAGGGACAGGGGGTGAAAAACTGTTTTTT. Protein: CASSQGTGGEKLFF.